These T cell receptor beta chains were read from a single sample in a study of shared clonotypes between healthy human individuals. Assay: immunoSEQ multiplex PCR; the TCRdb copy retains only in-frame clones and omits some. The sample records around 1,900,000 clones, approximately 92% being singletons. Specimen: naive CD8+ T cells from PBMCs. The source of these receptors is a man between 18 and 29 years old in good health. Some clones in this sample may be carry-over from other donors' samples. Both conserved end residues are part of each CDR3. The D gene is left open where the match is weak. Expanded clones are given a class, and other clones once, few, many or no size at all.

v_call	j_call	clone_size	d_call	cdr3_aa	cdr3_nt
TRBV4-2	TRBJ2-7	.	.	CASSQVSRASHEQYF	TGTGCCAGCAGCCAAGTATCTCGGGCTAGTCACGAGCAGTACTTC
TRBV2	TRBJ2-7	.	.	CASGRTPSYEQYF	TGTGCCAGTGGGAGGACACCCTCCTACGAGCAGTACTTC
TRBV7-3	TRBJ2-1	.	TRBD2	CASSLIAGAYNEQFF	TGTGCCAGCAGCTTGATAGCGGGAGCATACAATGAGCAGTTCTTC
TRBV21-1	TRBJ1-1	.	.	CASITGEGAGTEAFF	TGTGCCAGCATAACCGGCGAGGGGGCAGGCACTGAAGCTTTCTTT
TRBV19	TRBJ2-7	.	.	CATKGYENEQYF	TGTGCCACGAAAGGCTACGAAAACGAGCAGTACTTC
TRBV27	TRBJ1-2	.	.	CASSLSTKAATGPGGYTF	TGTGCCAGCAGTTTATCTACAAAGGCGGCGACAGGCCCTGGGGGCTACACCTTC
TRBV7-3	TRBJ2-2	.	.	CASSASGPQGNTGELFF	TGTGCCAGCAGCGCCTCGGGGCCACAGGGGAACACCGGGGAGCTGTTTTTT
TRBV19	TRBJ2-3	.	.	CASSIGLVGYTQYF	TGTGCCAGTAGTATAGGTCTCGTCGGCTATACGCAGTATTTT
TRBV28	TRBJ1-1	few	.	CASCHNTEAFF	TGTGCCAGCTGCCACAACACTGAAGCTTTCTTT
TRBV14	TRBJ2-2	.	.	CASSQVAGELFF	TGTGCCAGCAGCCAAGTGGCCGGGGAGCTGTTTTTT
TRBV13	TRBJ1-2	.	.	CASSQHGFYGYTF	TGTGCCAGCAGCCAACACGGGTTCTATGGCTACACCTTC
TRBV14	TRBJ1-2	few	TRBD1	CASREDRAHGYTF	TGTGCCAGCAGAGAGGACAGGGCACATGGCTACACCTTC
TRBV27	TRBJ2-7	.	.	CASSFYIGSYEQYF	TGTGCCAGCAGTTTCTATATTGGCTCCTACGAGCAGTACTTC
TRBV27	TRBJ2-2	.	.	CASSFSGGGELFF	TGTGCCAGCAGTTTCTCCGGGGGCGGGGAGCTGTTTTTT
TRBV27	TRBJ1-1	.	.	CASSPRGTEAFF	TGTGCCAGCAGTCCACGGGGTACTGAAGCTTTCTTT
TRBV6-5	TRBJ2-7	.	TRBD1	CASSYLGQGANEQYF	TGTGCCAGCAGTTACCTCGGACAGGGGGCCAACGAGCAGTACTTC
TRBV7-2	TRBJ2-5	.	.	CASSLVRMGAKRETQYF	TGTGCCAGCAGCTTAGTCAGGATGGGGGCCAAGCGAGAGACCCAGTACTTC
TRBV29-1	TRBJ1-2	once	TRBD1	CSARGGGQGYGYTF	TGCAGCGCCCGGGGTGGGGGACAGGGATATGGCTACACCTTC
TRBV6-1	TRBJ2-7	once	TRBD2	CASIPRTSGNEQYF	TGTGCCAGCATCCCCCGGACTAGCGGGAACGAGCAGTACTTC
TRBV7-6	TRBJ2-3	.	TRBD2	CASSLVGGGSPTDTQYF	TGTGCCAGCAGCTTAGTTGGAGGCGGGAGCCCCACAGATACGCAGTATTTT
TRBV29-1	TRBJ2-7	.	TRBD2	CSVGGSGYEQYF	TGCAGCGTTGGCGGGAGTGGTTACGAGCAGTACTTC
TRBV4-1	TRBJ1-1	.	.	CASSQGGSGTEAFF	TGCGCCAGCAGCCAGGGGGGTTCGGGAACTGAAGCTTTCTTT
TRBV4-3	TRBJ2-6	.	.	CASSQEVSSGANVLTF	TGCGCCAGCAGCCAAGAGGTGAGCTCTGGGGCCAACGTCCTGACTTTC
TRBV9	TRBJ1-2	.	.	CASSGAGNGYTF	TGTGCCAGCAGCGGAGCAGGGAATGGCTACACCTTC
TRBV28	TRBJ1-5	.	TRBD1	CASTSRDRGYQPQHF	TGTGCCAGCACGAGCCGGGACAGGGGGTACCAGCCCCAGCATTTT
TRBV28	TRBJ2-3	.	.	CASRGGGGTTDTQYF	TGTGCCAGCCGTGGGGGTGGGGGGACCACAGATACGCAGTATTTT
TRBV9	TRBJ2-1	.	.	CASSVGGGPYNEQFF	TGTGCCAGCAGCGTAGGCGGGGGCCCCTACAATGAGCAGTTCTTC
TRBV11-2	TRBJ1-4	once	.	CASRGAGVEKLFF	TGTGCCAGCAGAGGGGCGGGAGTTGAAAAACTGTTTTTT
TRBV7-2	TRBJ2-3	.	.	CASSYRRSLSTDTQYF	TGTGCCAGCAGTTATAGGAGGAGTCTAAGCACAGATACGCAGTATTTT
TRBV27	TRBJ2-2	.	.	CASSVGALGTGELFF	TGTGCCAGCAGCGTGGGGGCGCTGGGCACCGGGGAGCTGTTTTTT